Listed below are T cell receptor beta chains from one sample, sequenced in a study of blood T cell repertoires in COVID-19. Repertoires were generated with immunoSEQ multiplex PCR, while TCRdb's copy carries only in-frame clones and drops some. Of 200,000 to 250,000 clones listed, just over 85% are singletons. Material for sequencing was PBMCs or T cells enriched from blood (not recorded which). These receptors were taken from a woman aged 40 to 49 with acute COVID-19. Both conserved end residues are part of each CDR3. D genes are given only for firm matches. Clone size is given for some rows only: seen once, a few or many times, or a class if the clone is expanded.

v_gene	abundance	j_gene	d_gene	CDR3nt	CDR3aa
TRBV19	-	TRBJ1-2	-	TGTGCCACCAACGGGGGTCACTATGGCTACACCTTC	CATNGGHYGYTF
TRBV29-1	-	TRBJ2-2	-	TGCAGCGTGGACACAGGGTCCGGGGAGCTGTTTTTT	CSVDTGSGELFF
TRBV29-1	-	TRBJ2-7	TRBD1	TGCAGCGTCGGACAGGGGAGGAACGAGCAGTACTTC	CSVGQGRNEQYF
TRBV25-1	-	TRBJ1-2	-	TGTGCCAGCATCAAGTCTCCGGGTCGTGGCTACACCTTC	CASIKSPGRGYTF
TRBV12-3/TRBV12-4	-	TRBJ1-2	-	TGTGCCAGCAGTTTAGGCGGGCTCTATGGCTACACCTTC	CASSLGGLYGYTF
TRBV5-4	-	TRBJ2-1	-	TGTGCCAGCAGCTTGCAGCGGTCGAGCTCCTACAATGAGCAGTTCTTC	CASSLQRSSSYNEQFF
TRBV3-1/TRBV3-2	-	TRBJ1-1	-	TGTGCCAGCAGCCAAGATAGAAGGGAGAAGGACACTGAAGCTTTCTTT	CASSQDRREKDTEAFF
TRBV6-1	many	TRBJ1-2	TRBD1	TGTGCCAGCAGTGAAGGGTGGGGACAGAACTATGGCTACACCTTC	CASSEGWGQNYGYTF
TRBV4-2	-	TRBJ2-5	TRBD2	TGTGCCAGCAGCCGGGGGCTAGCGGGGGATCAAGAGACCCAGTACTTC	CASSRGLAGDQETQYF
TRBV5-1	few	TRBJ1-1	TRBD1	TGCGCCAGCAGCTTGGTCGTTCAATCGGGACAGGGCCGAATGAACACTGAAGCTTTCTTT	CASSLVVQSGQGRMNTEAFF
TRBV11-2	few	TRBJ1-4	-	TGTGCCAGCAGCTTAGGAGGCACTTATGAAAAACTGTTTTTT	CASSLGGTYEKLFF
TRBV30	once	TRBJ1-3	TRBD1	TGTGCCTGGAGTAGGTCACAGGGGTCAGGCGGAAACACCATATATTTT	CAWSRSQGSGGNTIYF
TRBV14	-	TRBJ1-1	-	TGTGCCAGCAGCCGTAACTTGGACAGACTGAACACTGAAGCTTTCTTT	CASSRNLDRLNTEAFF
TRBV7-9	-	TRBJ1-3	-	TGTGCCAGCAGCTACGGGGGGACTGGAAACACCATATATTTT	CASSYGGTGNTIYF
TRBV5-8	-	TRBJ2-5	-	TGTGCCAGCATCCGGAGCCTCCAAGAGACCCAGTACTTC	CASIRSLQETQYF
TRBV5-1	-	TRBJ2-5	-	TGCGCCAGCAGCCCCCGTGCGGGGAAGGCAGAGACCCAGTACTTC	CASSPRAGKAETQYF
TRBV6-5	-	TRBJ1-1	-	TGTGCCAGCAGCAGAAACAGGGCAATGAACACTGAAGCTTTCTTT	CASSRNRAMNTEAFF
TRBV19	few	TRBJ1-1	-	TGTGCCAGTAGTATATCCCTCAGGGGTGTCACTGAAGCTTTCTTT	CASSISLRGVTEAFF
TRBV27	-	TRBJ1-5	TRBD1	TGTGCCAGCAGCCTTAATGGACAGGGCTATCAGCCCCAGCATTTT	CASSLNGQGYQPQHF
TRBV7-9	-	TRBJ2-5	-	TGTGCCAGCATCGACATTCACAGGGCCCAAGAGACCCAGTACTTC	CASIDIHRAQETQYF
TRBV5-4	once	TRBJ1-6	-	TGTGCCAGCAGCTTGTACACAACTTCACCCCTCCACTTT	CASSLYTTSPLHF
TRBV14	-	TRBJ1-1	TRBD1	TGTGCCAGCAGCCGGGAGACAGGGGTCCTTTCCACTGAAGCTTTCTTT	CASSRETGVLSTEAFF
TRBV7-9	-	TRBJ1-1	-	TGTGCCAGCAGCTTAGCTCAGACAGGAGTTACTGAAGCTTTCTTT	CASSLAQTGVTEAFF
TRBV5-6	-	TRBJ1-2	-	TGTGCCAGCAGCGAGGGGACTTCCGTTGGGTATGGCTACACCTTC	CASSEGTSVGYGYTF
TRBV7-8	-	TRBJ1-5	-	TGTGCCAGCAGCTCGTCCGGGCGACAGTCGGGTCAGCCCCAGCATTTT	CASSSSGRQSGQPQHF
TRBV5-1	-	TRBJ1-2	TRBD1	TGCGCCAGCAGCGAGGGACAGGAAGGCTACACCTTC	CASSEGQEGYTF
TRBV21-1	-	TRBJ1-3	-	TGTGCCAGCAGCAAAGAAGAGGGACAGGGCGAAGGAAACACCATATATTTT	CASSKEEGQGEGNTIYF
TRBV5-1	-	TRBJ1-1	-	TGCGCCAGCAGCTTGGGCAGGGCCACTGAAGCTTTCTTT	CASSLGRATEAFF
TRBV11-3	-	TRBJ2-3	-	TGTGCCAGCAGCGGCCAATCGGGGGAGGGCACAGATACGCAGTATTTT	CASSGQSGEGTDTQYF
TRBV5-6	-	TRBJ2-3	-	TGTGCCAGCAGCTCCCCTCGGACAGGCACAGATACGCAGTATTTT	CASSSPRTGTDTQYF
TRBV30	-	TRBJ2-4	-	TGTGCCTGGACCACCCACTGGACTTTAATACCCAAAAACATTCAGTACTTC	CAWTTHWTLIPKNIQYF
TRBV30	-	TRBJ1-4	-	TGTGCCTGGGGGGAGGGAAGTGAAAAACTGTTTTTT	CAWGEGSEKLFF
TRBV5-1	-	TRBJ2-5	TRBD1	TGCGCCAGCAGCTTGGGGGGGACAGCTCAAGAGACCCAGTACTTC	CASSLGGTAQETQYF
TRBV19	-	TRBJ2-2	TRBD1	TGTGCCAGTAGTCCGGGACAGGCGAACACCGGGGAGCTGTTTTTT	CASSPGQANTGELFF
TRBV27	few	TRBJ1-1	TRBD1	TGTGCCAGCAGTTTACGGTTAGGGACAGGGTCTAGGGGGACTGAAGCTTTCTTT	CASSLRLGTGSRGTEAFF
TRBV4-3	-	TRBJ2-3	-	TGCGCCAGCAGCCAAGATCGAGCGGGCACAGATACGCAGTATTTT	CASSQDRAGTDTQYF
TRBV5-1	-	TRBJ2-2	TRBD1	TGCGCCAGCAGCTTGGGTCAGGGGGACACCGGGGAGCTGTTTTTT	CASSLGQGDTGELFF
TRBV3-1/TRBV3-2	-	TRBJ2-3	TRBD2	TGTGCCAGCAGCCCTAGCGGGGGCACAGATACGCAGTATTTT	CASSPSGGTDTQYF
TRBV7-8	-	TRBJ1-2	-	TGTGCCAGCAGCTTTGGCAGGGTGTCGGGCTACACCTTC	CASSFGRVSGYTF
TRBV24-1	-	TRBJ1-2	-	TGTGCCACCAACTCTAAGGCAGAGGCTGGCTACACCTTC	CATNSKAEAGYTF
TRBV30	few	TRBJ1-5	-	TGTGCCTGGAGTGTTCCAGGGGGCAATCAGCCCCAGCATTTT	CAWSVPGGNQPQHF
TRBV9	-	TRBJ1-2	-	TGTGCCAGCAGCACCTTAGACAGATTTAACTATGGCTACACCTTC	CASSTLDRFNYGYTF
TRBV5-1	-	TRBJ1-1	TRBD1	TGCGCCAGCAGCCTGCGACAGGGCGCCCTGAACACTGAAGCTTTCTTT	CASSLRQGALNTEAFF
TRBV4-2	-	TRBJ1-6	TRBD1	TGTGCCAGCAGCCAAGACGAACATGGGACAGGGAGCGCAGTGGGTTCACCCCTCCACTTT	CASSQDEHGTGSAVGSPLHF
TRBV3-1/TRBV3-2	-	TRBJ1-5	-	TGTGCCAGCAGCCAAGATGCGTCGGGGAATCAGCCCCAGCATTTT	CASSQDASGNQPQHF
TRBV12-3/TRBV12-4	-	TRBJ1-1	-	TGTGCCAGCAGTTTATCGCGGCAGGGGGCTTTCTTT	CASSLSRQGAFF